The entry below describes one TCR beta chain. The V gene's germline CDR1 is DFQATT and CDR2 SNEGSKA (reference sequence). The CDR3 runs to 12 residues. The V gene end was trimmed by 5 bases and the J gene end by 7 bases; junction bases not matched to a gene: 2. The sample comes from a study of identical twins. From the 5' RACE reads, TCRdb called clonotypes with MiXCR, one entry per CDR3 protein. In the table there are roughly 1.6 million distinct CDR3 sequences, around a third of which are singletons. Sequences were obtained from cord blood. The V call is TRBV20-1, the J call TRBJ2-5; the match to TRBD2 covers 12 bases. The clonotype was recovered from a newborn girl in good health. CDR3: CSAVTSGGTQYF. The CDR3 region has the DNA TGCAGTGCTGTGACTAGCGGGGGGACCCAGTACTTC.